Each of the 7 T cell receptor beta chains below was sequenced from the same sample in a study of CXCR3-negative and CXCR3-positive naive CD8 T cells. Study-wide points: CXCR3-positive naive cells carried more hydrophobic TRB CDR3s than CXCR3-negative ones.

Each TRB cDNA library was prepared by 5' RACE (with UMI labels). With the 5' RACE reads reprocessed, TCRdb shows one record per CDR3 protein and no DNA. Its table lists roughly 100,000 distinct CDR3 sequences. No antigen has been identified for these receptors. The sequenced sample consisted of naive CXCR3+ CD8+ T cells from blood. Subset here: CD45RO-CCR7+CD27+CD95- naive CD8+ T cells expressing CXCR3 (TNR3+). Every receptor here comes from a human donor in good health. Some clones in this sample may be carry-over from other donors' samples.

The chain has TRBV7-9 and TRBJ2-7. Germline lookup yields CDR1 SEHNR and CDR2 FQNEAQ (reference sequence). This CDR3 has 12 amino acids. CDR3 residues: CASEDLAYEQYF.

J is TRBJ1-2 and V is TRBV7-8. The CDR3 spans 13 residues. Germline CDR1 is SGHVS and CDR2 is FQNEAQ. The CDR3 sequence: CASSGTESYGYTF.

The chain uses TRBV29-1 and TRBJ2-1. Germline V CDR1 and CDR2: SQVTM, ANQGSEA. The CDR3 sequence is 12 residues long. CDR3 residues: CSVEDGPNEQFF.

The chain is built from TRBV7-6 and TRBJ1-3. Germline lookup yields CDR1 SGHVS and CDR2 FNYEAQ. The CDR3 contains 13 residues. The CDR3 spells CASSSEGGNTIYF.

This chain connects TRBV11-1 to TRBJ2-7; TCRdb designates TRBD1, a call that cannot be tested without DNA. The CDR3 consists of 16 residues. Germline V CDR1 and CDR2: SGHAT, FQDESV (reference sequence). CDR3 protein: CASSLAPRTDSYEQYF. Drawing the rest from reference TRBV11-1 and TRBJ2-7, the complete variable domain is EAEVAQSPRYKITEKSQAVAFWCDPISGHATLYWYRQILGQGPELLVQFQDESVVDDSQLPKDRFSAERLKGVDSTLKIQPAELGDSAMYLCASSLAPRTDSYEQYFGPGTRLTVT.

The V and J genes are TRBV7-2 and TRBJ2-3; TCRdb's D call, TRBD2, is unchecked because there is no DNA. Per germline, CDR1 SGHTA and CDR2 FQGNSA. This CDR3 has 15 residues. The CDR3 protein is CASSFTGLYTDTQYF.

The V gene is TRBV29-1, the J gene TRBJ2-1; TCRdb outputs TRBD1, but without DNA this stays unchecked. The CDR3 has 11 residues. The germline CDR1 and CDR2 sequences are SQVTM and ANQGSEA. CDR3 residues: CSAAWGGEQFF.